The 18 T cell receptor beta chains given below trace back to one sample, sequenced in a study of T cells in localized non-small cell lung cancer. The table came from immunoSEQ multiplex PCR; TCRdb's copy has only in-frame clones and leaves some out. This table holds tens of thousands of clones, about 87% found once. Material: peripheral blood, obtained before any cancer treatment. These receptors originate from a man aged 40 to 75 with stage I squamous cell lung carcinoma.

The CDR3 DNA is TGTGCCAGTAGTTCAGGACGAAGGTTCTATGGCTACACCTTC. Its protein product is CASSSGRRFYGYTF. The chain employs TRBV19 and TRBJ1-2; D is ambiguous. The CDR3 spans 14 residues. Trimming removed 5 bases at V and 4 bases at J, with 14 bases between. CDR1 is LNHDA, CDR2 SQIVND, per germline (reference sequence).

This clone showed up just once. The J gene is TRBJ2-7, the V gene TRBV7-2; tentative D call: TRBD2 (7 bases). Trimming stripped 4 bases from V and 0 bases from J, with 13 bases between. CDR3 size: 15 residues. Germline loops: CDR1 SGHTA, CDR2 FQGNSA. For the CDR3, the DNA is TGTGCCAGCAGCTCGAGGGGGGGGTTCTCCTACGAGCAGTACTTC. Translation gives CASSSRGGFSYEQYF.

Concerning this clone: The junction does not match germline at one end; this may be a read error. Here the CDR3 reads CSARDIRTEYF. DNA for the CDR3: TGCAGTGCTAGAGATATTAGGACCGAGTACTTC. The rearrangement joins TRBV20-1 to TRBJ2-5; D is unresolved. From germline, CDR1 is DFQATT and CDR2 SNEGSKA (reference sequence). This CDR3 has 11 amino acids.

This clone was counted between two and nine times. The chain links TRBV6-1 to TRBJ1-6; D perhaps matches TRBD1 (5 bases). V lost 11 bases and J 7 bases, leaving 21 bases between the germline ends. The germline gives CDR1 MNHNS, CDR2 SASEGT. This CDR3 comprises 15 residues. The CDR3 reads CAGGVGGTANSPLHF. CDR3 in DNA: TGTGCCGGTGGTGTCGGCGGGACGGCAAATTCACCCCTCCACTTT.

This clone was observed once. The V and J genes are TRBV30 and TRBJ2-4; TRBD2 agrees at 8 bases. Germline V CDR1 and CDR2: GTSNPN, SVGIG (reference sequence). This CDR3 spans 15 amino acids. V was pared by 4 bases and J by 1 base, with 6 bases of the junction left unmatched. The CDR3 DNA reads as TGTGCCTGGATGGGCGGGGGGCTGGCCAAAAACATTCAGTACTTC. Protein sequence: CAWMGGGLAKNIQYF.

The V gene is TRBV6-1, the J gene TRBJ2-7; 9 nucleotides line up with TRBD1. CDR1 MNHNS and CDR2 SASEGT come from the germline V gene. V dropped 4 bases and J dropped 6; count of bases not matched to a gene: 13. This CDR3 is built from 16 residues. CDR3 sequence (DNA): TGTGCCAGCAGTGCGTGGTCCGGGACAGGGAAGGGCGAGCAGTACTTC. Amino acids: CASSAWSGTGKGEQYF.

The rearrangement links TRBV7-9 to TRBJ1-2; 9 positions match TRBD1. The junction had 5 bases not matched to a gene; V was cut back by 4 bases and J by 2 bases. This CDR3 comprises 15 residues. CDR1 is SEHNR, CDR2 FQNEAQ, per germline (reference sequence). CDR3 nucleotides: TGTGCCAGCAGCTGGGACAGGGCGGGGAACTATGGCTACACCTTC. It translates to CASSWDRAGNYGYTF.

This clone was counted only a few times. The V gene is TRBV4-1, the J gene TRBJ1-5; no reliable D call. The germline V gene has CDR1 MGHRA and CDR2 YSYEKL. The V end was cut by 1 base, the J end by 8 bases, with 15 bases between. CDR3 length: 15 residues. Here the CDR3 reads CASSQGGGPLEPQHF. Written as DNA, the CDR3 is TGCGCCAGCAGCCAAGGAGGAGGGCCTTTAGAGCCCCAGCATTTT.

CDR3 coding DNA: TGTGCAAGTCGCTTAGTATCTGGAAACACCATATATTTT. Protein product: CASRLVSGNTIYF. The chain employs TRBV12-2 and TRBJ1-3. TRBV12-2 is a pseudogene segment. The CDR3 runs to 13 residues.

The gene calls are TRBV6-1 and TRBJ1-1, with D uncertain. CDR1 and CDR2 (germline): MNHNS, SASEGT. The CDR3 is made up of 16 amino acids. V was shortened by 2 bases and J by 1 base, with 14 bases between the two germline ends. The CDR3 nucleotides read TGTGCCAGCAGTGAATACGGCCGGGAGGCGAACACTGAAGCTTTCTTT. Amino acid sequence: CASSEYGREANTEAFF.

The J gene is TRBJ1-1, the V gene TRBV4-2; D possibly corresponds to TRBD1 (5 bases). The CDR3 has 20 amino acids. Between the trimmed V and J ends, which lost 2 bases and 2 bases, there was a span of 27 bases. CDR1 is LGHNA, CDR2 YNFKEQ, per germline. The CDR3 DNA is TGTGCCAGCAGCCAACGAGCATTGAAAGGGGCAACAGGAATTAACACTGAAGCTTTCTTT. It codes for CASSQRALKGATGINTEAFF.

Turning to this clone: One end of the junction fails to match germline, which may point to a read error. The same CDR3 arises from other DNA sequences in this sample as well. The rearrangement joins TRBV7-9 to TRBJ1-5; a weak D match, TRBD1 (6 bases). The CDR3 has 14 amino acids. In germline, CDR1 is SEHNR, CDR2 FQNEAQ (reference sequence). CDR3 sequence reads: CASSLAGAYQPQHF. As DNA, the CDR3 is TGCGCCAGCAGCTTAGCAGGGGCCTATCAGCCCCAGCATTTT.

The rearrangement joins TRBV10-3 to TRBJ1-3; 9 bases are shared with TRBD1. This CDR3 has 14 residues. Looked up from germline, CDR1 is ENHRY and CDR2 is SYGVKD. With 6 bases clipped from V and 4 bases from J, the junction kept 4 bases outside the gene matches. The CDR3 DNA follows: TGTGCCATCAGCCTGGACAGGGGAGGAAACACCATATATTTT. Protein product: CAISLDRGGNTIYF.

The V gene is TRBV27, the J gene TRBJ1-1; perhaps TRBD1 as D (6 bases). CDR1 MNHEY and CDR2 SMNVEV come from the germline V gene (reference sequence). Trimming left V 6 bases short and J 3 bases short, with 20 bases between. The length of the CDR3 is 16 residues. CDR3 in DNA: TGTGCCAGCAGAATTAATACAGGGTTGGCGTACACTGAAGCTTTCTTT. Protein: CASRINTGLAYTEAFF.

The chain uses TRBV6-5 and TRBJ2-7; 7 nucleotides match TRBD1. CDR1 is MNHEY, CDR2 SVGAGI, per germline. This CDR3 has 14 residues. With V trimmed by 2 bases and J by 3 bases, 4 bases remained unmatched. CDR3 amino acids: CASSYQQGNYEQYF. The CDR3 DNA reads TGTGCCAGCAGTTACCAACAGGGGAACTACGAGCAGTACTTC.

V gene TRBV2 combines with J gene TRBJ2-3; 12 positions agree with TRBD1. Looked up from germline, CDR1 is SNHLY and CDR2 is FYNNEI. The CDR3 is 13 amino acids. V trimming: 11 bases; J trimming: 3 bases; junction bases outside the gene matches: 3. The CDR3 loop reads CAGGQGATDTQYF. The CDR3 coding sequence is TGTGCCGGGGGACAGGGGGCGACAGATACGCAGTATTTT.

CDR3 DNA sequence: TGCGCCAGCAGCCAAGATCAGACAAGCCGGAGCGTCCTGACTTTC. The encoded protein is CASSQDQTSRSVLTF. V usage is TRBV4-3 and J usage is TRBJ2-6; D is undetermined. The V end lost 0 bases, the J end lost 12 bases, and 15 bases lay between the germline ends. CDR1 LGHNA and CDR2 YSLEER come from the germline V gene. CDR3 length: 15 amino acids.

The chain employs TRBV6-5 and TRBJ2-7; 7 bases fit TRBD1. This CDR3 has 13 amino acids. Germline assignment: CDR1 MNHEY and CDR2 SVGAGI. V gave up 5 bases and J gave up 0 bases; unmatched junction bases: 1. The DNA for the CDR3 is TGTGCCAGCAGTCAGGGGGTCTCCTACGAGCAGTACTTC. Its translation: CASSQGVSYEQYF.